This T cell receptor (beta chain) comes out of a study of OX40 agonist ivuxolimab in advanced cancers. Study observations and caveats: What antigens the expanded peripheral T cells recognized was never established. Mean expanded clone counts were higher in CD8+ than CD4+ T cells. Clones of CD4+ and CD8+ blood T cells grew by week 6 at doses of 0.1 to 3.0 mg/kg. Partial responders dosed at 0.1-3.0 mg/kg displayed clonal expansion ranking among the lowest.

The germline CDR1 and CDR2 sequences are KGHSH and LQKENI. The CDR3 has 11 amino acids. Assay: immunoSEQ multiplex PCR; the TCRdb copy retains only in-frame clones and omits some. Counted here are roughly 8,700 clones, nearly 90% occurring once; the ten biggest clones make up 4.4%. About this clone: Its antigen is as yet unknown.

The chain carries TRBV18 and TRBJ2-5; no reliable D call. The J call is in doubt because the DNA end fits TRBJ2-7 better. This sample comprised CD4+ or CD8+ T cells sorted from blood, obtained in a trial of the OX40 agonist ivuxolimab. The sequence was obtained from an adult with an advanced solid tumor such as melanoma, head and neck, liver or kidney cancer. DNA of the CDR3: TGTGCCAGCTCATCCTCCTACGAGCAGTACTTC. Protein: CASSSSYEQYF.